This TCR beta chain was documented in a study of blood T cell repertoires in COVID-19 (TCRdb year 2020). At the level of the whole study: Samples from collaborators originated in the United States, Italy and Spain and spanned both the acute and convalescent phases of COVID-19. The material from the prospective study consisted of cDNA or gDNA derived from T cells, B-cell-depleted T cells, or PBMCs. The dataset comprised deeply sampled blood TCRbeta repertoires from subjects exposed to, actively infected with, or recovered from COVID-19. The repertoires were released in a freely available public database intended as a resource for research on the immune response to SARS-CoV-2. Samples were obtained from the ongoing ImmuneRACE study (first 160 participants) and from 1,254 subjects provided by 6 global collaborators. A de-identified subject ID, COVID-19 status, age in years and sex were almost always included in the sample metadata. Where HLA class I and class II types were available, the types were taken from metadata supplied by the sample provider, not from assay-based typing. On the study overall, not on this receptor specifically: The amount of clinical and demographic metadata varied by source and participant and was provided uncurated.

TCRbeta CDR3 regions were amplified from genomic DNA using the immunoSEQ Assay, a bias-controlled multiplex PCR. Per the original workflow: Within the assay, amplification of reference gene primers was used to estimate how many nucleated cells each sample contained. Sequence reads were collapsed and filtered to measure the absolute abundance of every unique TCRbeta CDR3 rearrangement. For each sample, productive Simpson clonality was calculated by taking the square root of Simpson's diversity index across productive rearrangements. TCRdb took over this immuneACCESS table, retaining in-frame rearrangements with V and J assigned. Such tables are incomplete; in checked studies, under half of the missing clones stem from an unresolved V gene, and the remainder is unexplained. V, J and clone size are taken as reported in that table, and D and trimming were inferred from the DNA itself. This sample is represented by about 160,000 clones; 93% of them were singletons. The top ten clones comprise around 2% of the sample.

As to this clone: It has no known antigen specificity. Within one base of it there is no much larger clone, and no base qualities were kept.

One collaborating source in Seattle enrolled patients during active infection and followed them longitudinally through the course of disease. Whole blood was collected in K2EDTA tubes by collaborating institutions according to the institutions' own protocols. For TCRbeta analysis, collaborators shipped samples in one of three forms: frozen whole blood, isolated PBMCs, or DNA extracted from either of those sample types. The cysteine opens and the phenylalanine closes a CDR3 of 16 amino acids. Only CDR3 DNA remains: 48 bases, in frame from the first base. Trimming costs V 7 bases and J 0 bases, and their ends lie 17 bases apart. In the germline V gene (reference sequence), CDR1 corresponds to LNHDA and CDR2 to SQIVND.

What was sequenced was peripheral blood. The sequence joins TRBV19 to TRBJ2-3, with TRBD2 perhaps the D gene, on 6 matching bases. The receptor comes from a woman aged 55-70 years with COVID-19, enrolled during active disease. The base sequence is TGTGCCAGTAACCCTGCGGGGCGGCTGAGCACAGATACGCAGTATTTT. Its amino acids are CASNPAGRLSTDTQYF.